A single TCR beta chain is shown here with its context. The antigen is not known. Template switching (which added a universal primer site) was used, and cDNA carried unique molecular identifiers. TCRdb reprocessed the 5' RACE reads via MiXCR and lists one record per CDR3 protein. Among 550,000 to 800,000 distinct CDR3 sequences listed, 7% to 7.5% were seen once. These data belong to a study of identical twins. Healthy Caucasians, and only they, were the donors. The CDR3 is made up of 15 amino acids. Whole-study results and caveats: For cord blood, abundant beta clonotypes had fewer insertions, unlike memory repertoires, which showed none.

These data were likewise used in another study, on yellow fever vaccine responses in identical twins.

The chain is built from TRBV21-1 and TRBJ1-1; whether TRBD1, the table's D call, matches the DNA was not checked. TRBV21-1 is marked as a pseudogene. Source material: PBMCs. This sequence originates from a woman aged 18-35 years in good health. CDR3 loop: CARPPLRGPNTEAFF. The CDR3 DNA is TGTGCCAGGCCACCTTTGCGGGGGCCGAACACTGAAGCTTTCTTT.